This T cell receptor (beta chain) was sequenced for a study of blood T cell repertoires in COVID-19. Study in general: Spain, Italy and the United States supplied samples that represented acute and convalescent COVID-19.

This CDR3 spans 17 amino acids. Germline assignment: CDR1 SQVTM and CDR2 ANQGSEA. About this clone: The junction differs from germline at one of its ends, possibly a read error.

Methods used by the authors: For nucleated cells, counts were estimated from reference gene primer amplification. Sequenced by immunoSEQ multiplex PCR; TCRdb stores in-frame clones only, minus some. V, J and clone size were drawn from that table, and D and trimming were deduced from the DNA. The sample records under 150,000 clones, 65% to 85% being singletons. This clonotype originated in a man aged 45-60 years with acute or convalescent COVID-19. J is TRBJ2-2 and V is TRBV29-1; a weak D match, TRBD2 (7 bases). The sequencing input was peripheral blood. The CDR3 region has the DNA TGTTCGAAGAGGCGGGGGCCATTTACGGCGAACACCGGGGAGCTGTTTTTT. It translates to CSKRRGPFTANTGELFF.